One sample yielded the 21 T cell receptor delta chains listed below, sequenced in a study of gamma-delta T cells after stem cell transplantation. TCRdb re-processed the RT-PCR reads using CATT. The table has just under 2,000 delta-chain clones, roughly 13% seen once. Sequencing input: gamma-delta T cells. These TCRs come from a human donor. It is not recorded whose cells these are; they may come from a transplant donor.

The chain combines TRDV2 with TRDJ3; TRDD3 matches 12 bases. V was pared by 2 bases and J by 1 base, with 2 bases of the junction left unmatched. The V gene's germline CDR1 is GEAIGNYY and CDR2 EKD. This CDR3 has 18 amino acids. The CDR3 sequence: CACDILGDTSWDTRQMFF. The CDR3 region has the DNA TGTGCCTGTGACATACTGGGGGATACTTCCTGGGACACCCGACAGATGTTTTTC.

This clone was seen only a few times. One end of the junction varies from germline; a read error may be responsible. CDR3 in DNA: TGCTCTGTAGGAAGGGTACTGGGGGATCTCACCGATAAACTCATCTTT. Residues: CSVGRVLGDLTDKLIF. The chain carries TRDV1 and TRDJ1, with 10 bases fitting TRDD3. Per the germline V gene, CDR1 is TSWWSYY and CDR2 is QGS. CDR3 length: 16 amino acids.

This chain uses TRDV2 with TRDJ1; possibly TRDD3 for D (7 bases). Because TCRdb records no J gene, it was assigned here through a match of the DNA to germline. Trimming removed 0 bases from V and 0 bases from J, with 22 bases in between. Germline CDR1 and CDR2: GEAIGNYY and EKD. CDR3 length: 19 residues. In DNA, the CDR3 is TGTGCCTGTGACACCTGCTCCTACGACAAACTGGGGAACACCGATAAACTCATCTTT. Protein: CACDTCSYDKLGNTDKLIF.

Details on this clone: This may come from a read error, since a much larger clone is one base off. Within the sample, other DNA sequences also encode this same CDR3. The chain links TRDV2 to TRDJ1, with 9 bases that match TRDD3. The germline V gene encodes CDR1 GEAIGNYY and CDR2 EKD. The CDR3 sequence is 23 residues long. CDR3 sequence (DNA): TGCGCCTGTGACACCGTCCCGACCTACGTGGGTGGGGATACGACAAAGTCCACCGATAAACTCATCTTT. Translating gives CACDTVPTYVGGDTTKSTDKLIF.

J is TRDJ1 and V is TRDV2, with D tentatively TRDD3 (6 bases). The germline CDR1 and CDR2 sequences are GEAIGNYY and EKD. This CDR3 contains 16 residues. V was cut by 2 bases and J by 0 bases, with 15 bases left in between. CDR3 residues: CACDSVGGLYTDKLIF. DNA of the CDR3: TGTGCCTGTGACAGCGTGGGGGGGCTGTACACCGATAAACTCATCTTT.

A remark on this clone: The likely explanation is a read error, given a far larger clone one base away. The chain couples TRDV2 to TRDJ1, with TRDD3 as a possible D gene (6 bases). TCRdb leaves out the J gene; it was filled in here by matching the DNA to germline. The CDR3 has 21 amino acids. The V and J ends lost 0 bases and 0 bases respectively, with 28 bases between them. The germline V gene has CDR1 GEAIGNYY and CDR2 EKD. CDR3 sequence reads: CACDTLDWAGHLATDTDKLIF. The CDR3 DNA reads as TGTGCCTGTGACACCCTGGACTGGGCCGGGCACCTCGCTACCGACACCGATAAACTCATCTTT.

This clone was detected only a few times. V gene TRDV2 combines with J gene TRDJ1; D not certain. Deletions cut 1 base from V and 4 bases from J, with 15 bases between. There are 15 residues in the CDR3. Germline V lookup: CDR1 GEAIGNYY, CDR2 EKD. The CDR3, as DNA: TGTGCCTGTGACACGGTTGTACGCCAGGGCGATAAACTCATCTTT. As protein: CACDTVVRQGDKLIF.

Only a few counts were recorded for this clone. A much more abundant neighbour one base away suggests this may be a read error. The rearrangement joins TRDV2 to TRDJ1, with D hard to call. Germline V gives CDR1 GEAIGNYY, CDR2 EKD. The CDR3 contains 15 residues. This CDR3 reads CACDTMAPGTDKPIF. CDR3 nucleotides: TGTGCCTGTGACACCATGGCCCCGGGCACCGATAAACCCATCTTT.

The chain joins TRDV1 to TRDJ1, with 8 positions matching TRDD3. CDR1 and CDR2 (germline): TSWWSYY, QGS. Trimming took 0 bases from V and 10 from J; bases not matched to a gene: 10. The CDR3 runs 15 residues. The DNA of the CDR3 is TGTGCTCTTGGGGAACTACCCCTACTGGGGGGTCGACTCATCTTT. It specifies CALGELPLLGGRLIF.

This chain links TRDV2 with TRDJ1, with 9 bases aligning to TRDD3. J lost 0 bases, V lost 3 bases, and 7 bases had no gene match. Germline-derived CDR1 and CDR2 are GEAIGNYY and EKD. This CDR3 is built from 16 residues. This CDR3 reads CACDPLLGDYTDKLIF. CDR3 bases: TGTGCCTGTGACCCCCTACTGGGGGACTACACCGATAAACTCATCTTT.

By sample share, this clone is medium-sized. The CDR3 DNA sequence: TGTGCCTGTGACATGCTGCGAACTGGAGATTACACCGATAAACTCATCTTT. Translated, it gives CACDMLRTGDYTDKLIF. The V call is TRDV2, the J call TRDJ1, with a weak D call TRDD3 (5 bases). Trimming pared 2 bases from V and 0 bases from J, leaving 18 bases between. Germline-derived CDR1 and CDR2 are GEAIGNYY and EKD. There are 17 residues in the CDR3.

This clone has only a few counts. The chain links TRDV2 to TRDJ1; tentative D call: TRDD3 (5 bases). The V and J ends lost 2 bases and 3 bases respectively, with 12 bases between them. The CDR3 consists of 14 residues. In germline, CDR1 is GEAIGNYY, CDR2 EKD. CDR3 sequence reads: CACDRVGSPDKLIF. CDR3 DNA sequence: TGTGCCTGTGACAGAGTGGGGTCGCCCGATAAACTCATCTTT.

For this clone: A much larger clone differs by one base, so this may be a read error. The identical CDR3 is also encoded by other nucleotide sequences in the sample. The chain has TRDV2 and TRDJ3; 8 nucleotides line up with TRDD3. CDR3 length: 20 residues. CDR1 is GEAIGNYY, CDR2 EKD, per germline. Written as DNA, the CDR3 is TGTGCCTGTGACACCGTGCTGGGGGACATCAGCTCCTGGGACACCCGCCAGATGTTTTTC. Translation: CACDTVLGDISSWDTRQMFF.

The CDR3 nucleotides are TGTGCCTGTGACGCCGCGGAGGGGGATACCCTCTCCTGTGACACCCGCCCGATGTTTTTC. Its translation: CACDAAEGDTLSCDTRPMFF. V gene TRDV2 combines with J gene TRDJ3; 9 bases agree with TRDD3. Germline lookup yields CDR1 GEAIGNYY and CDR2 EKD. The CDR3 extends over 20 amino acids. The V gene end was trimmed by 3 bases and the J gene end by 18 bases; junction bases not matched to a gene: 29.

This clone has just a few counts. V is TRDV2 and J is TRDJ1; TRDD3 aligns across 8 bases. TCRdb leaves out the J gene; it was filled in here by matching the DNA to germline. There are 15 residues in the CDR3. The junction had 10 bases not matched to a gene; V was cut back by 4 bases and J by 4 bases. The germline V gene encodes CDR1 GEAIGNYY and CDR2 EKD. CDR3: CACESLGILNDKLIF. CDR3 coding DNA: TGTGCCTGTGAGTCACTGGGGATACTAAACGATAAACTCATCTTT.

This clone is medium-sized. The chain is built from TRDV2 and TRDJ1; D remains ambiguous. Looked up from germline, CDR1 is GEAIGNYY and CDR2 is EKD. This CDR3 has 13 amino acids. Trimming took off 3 bases at V and 3 bases at J, with 10 bases between the two ends. CDR3 protein: CACDALRADKLIF. In DNA, the CDR3 is TGTGCCTGTGACGCCCTGCGGGCCGATAAACTCATCTTT.

This sequence joins TRDV2 and TRDJ1; TRDD3 matches 8 bases. V lost 0 bases to trimming and J lost 1 base; unmatched junction nucleotides: 6. Germline-derived CDR1 and CDR2 are GEAIGNYY and EKD. The CDR3 length is 16 residues. CDR3 amino acids: CACDTVGDRSTDKLIF. DNA for the CDR3: TGTGCCTGTGACACCGTGGGGGATCGTAGCACCGATAAACTCATCTTT.

A few counts support this clone. At one of its ends the junction is not consistent with the germline gene, which may arise from a read error. The chain uses TRDV2 and TRDJ1; D not resolved. CDR1 is GEAIGNYY, CDR2 EKD, per germline. The CDR3 is 15 residues long. The chain's CDR3 is CACYAVSSEEPKPIF. For the CDR3, the DNA is TGTGCCTGTTACGCCGTGTCGTCGGAAGAACCTAAACCCATCTTT.

V and J are TRDV2 and TRDJ3; 10 bases are a match to TRDD3. Germline trimming cut 4 bases from V and 1 base from J; bases unmatched to any gene: 6. Germline CDR1 GEAIGNYY, CDR2 EKD. The CDR3 loop spans 18 amino acids. The CDR3, as DNA: TGTGCCTGTGATCTACTGGGGGATCAGTCCTGGGACACCCGACAGATGTTTTTC. It is translated as CACDLLGDQSWDTRQMFF.

This clone is categorized as large. The same CDR3 arises from other DNA sequences in this sample as well. This chain joins TRDV2 and TRDJ3, with TRDD3 identical over 11 bases. Per germline, CDR1 GEAIGNYY and CDR2 EKD. There are 18 residues in the CDR3. V was pared by 2 bases and J by 0 bases, with 2 bases of the junction left unmatched. CDR3 DNA: TGTGCCTGTGACAGTACTGGGGGATACTCCTGGGACACCCGACAGATGTTTTTC. Its translation is CACDSTGGYSWDTRQMFF.

As to this clone: A single base separates this from a much larger clone, so it may be a read error. The CDR3 DNA reads as TGTGCCTGTGACACCGTCCCTACTGGGGGAGATTCGTTAAATGCCGATAAACTCATCTTT. It is translated as CACDTVPTGGDSLNADKLIF. V and J are TRDV2 and TRDJ1; 9 bases fit TRDD3. This CDR3 is 20 amino acids long. CDR1 and CDR2 (germline): GEAIGNYY, EKD. The V and J ends lost 0 bases and 3 bases, in that order; junction bases with no gene match: 19.